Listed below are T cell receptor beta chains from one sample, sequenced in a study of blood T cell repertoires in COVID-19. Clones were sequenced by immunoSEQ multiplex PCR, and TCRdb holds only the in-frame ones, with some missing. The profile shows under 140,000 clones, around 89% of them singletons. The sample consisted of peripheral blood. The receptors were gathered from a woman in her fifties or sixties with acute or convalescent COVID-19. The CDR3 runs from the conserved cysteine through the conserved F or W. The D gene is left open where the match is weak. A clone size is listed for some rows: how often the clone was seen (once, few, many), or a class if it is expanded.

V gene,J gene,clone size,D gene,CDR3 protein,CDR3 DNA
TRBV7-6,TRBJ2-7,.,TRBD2,CASSFIDSTSANYEQYF,TGTGCCAGCAGCTTCATAGATTCGACTAGCGCAAACTACGAGCAGTACTTC
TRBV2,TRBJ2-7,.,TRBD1,CASVGQGRVGEQYF,TGTGCCAGCGTAGGACAGGGGAGAGTTGGCGAGCAGTACTTC
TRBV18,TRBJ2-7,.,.,CASSRGSAYEQYF,TGTGCCAGCTCCCGCGGTAGTGCTTACGAGCAGTACTTC
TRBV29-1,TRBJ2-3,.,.,CSVLGGATDTQYF,TGCAGCGTGCTTGGGGGGGCCACAGATACGCAGTATTTT
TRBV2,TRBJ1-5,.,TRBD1,CASSPGQAYQPQHF,TGTGCCAGCAGTCCGGGACAGGCCTATCAGCCCCAGCATTTT
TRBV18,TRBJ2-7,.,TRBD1,CASSLQQTGGHEQYF,TGTGCCAGCTCACTTCAGCAAACAGGGGGCCACGAGCAGTACTTC
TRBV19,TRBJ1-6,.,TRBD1,CASTPMDRDGSPLHF,TGTGCCAGTACCCCTATGGACAGGGACGGATCACCCCTCCACTTT
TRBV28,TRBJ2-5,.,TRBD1,CASSFDRGETQYF,TGTGCCAGCAGTTTTGACAGGGGGGAGACCCAGTACTTC
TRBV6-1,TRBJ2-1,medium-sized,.,CASSERLAGIEGQFF,TGTGCCAGCAGTGAAAGGCTAGCAGGCATCGAGGGGCAGTTCTTC
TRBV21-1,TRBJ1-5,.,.,CASSNRGQPGYSNQPQHF,TGTGCCAGCAGCAATAGGGGGCAGCCAGGATATAGCAATCAGCCCCAGCATTTT
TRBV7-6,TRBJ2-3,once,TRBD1,CASSLNRGRRDTQYF,TGTGCCAGCAGCTTGAATAGGGGGCGCAGGGATACGCAGTATTTT
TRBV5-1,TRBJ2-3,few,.,CASSLPSDTQYF,TGCGCCAGCAGCTTGCCGTCAGATACGCAGTATTTT
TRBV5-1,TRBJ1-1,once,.,CASSPSPLLNTEAFF,TGCGCCAGCAGCCCGTCCCCCCTCTTGAACACTGAAGCTTTCTTT
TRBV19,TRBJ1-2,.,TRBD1,CASSTETGGIYGYTF,TGTGCCAGTAGTACCGAGACAGGGGGCATCTATGGCTACACCTTC
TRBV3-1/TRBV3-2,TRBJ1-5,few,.,CASSQDMSNQPQHF,TGTGCCAGCAGCCAAGATATGAGCAATCAGCCCCAGCATTTT
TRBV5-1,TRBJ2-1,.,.,CASSREGASHNEQFF,TGCGCCAGCAGCCGGGAGGGGGCCAGCCACAATGAGCAGTTCTTC
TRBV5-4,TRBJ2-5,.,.,CASSSRDTQETQYF,TGTGCCAGCAGCTCCAGGGATACCCAAGAGACCCAGTACTTC
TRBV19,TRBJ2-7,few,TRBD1,CASSMTGGNEQYF,TGTGCCAGTAGTATGACAGGGGGGAACGAGCAGTACTTC
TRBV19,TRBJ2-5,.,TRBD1,CASSAQGARQETQYF,TGTGCCAGTAGTGCACAGGGGGCGCGTCAAGAGACCCAGTACTTC
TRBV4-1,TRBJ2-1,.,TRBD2,CASSQDDSGSYNEQFF,TGCGCCAGCAGCCAAGATGATAGCGGGTCCTACAATGAGCAGTTCTTC
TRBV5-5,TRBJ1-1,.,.,CASSTIGGVTEAFF,TGTGCCAGCAGCACGATCGGGGGGGTAACTGAAGCTTTCTTT
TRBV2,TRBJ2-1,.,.,CAIAQRRTGDNNEQFF,TGTGCCATCGCCCAGAGGAGGACCGGGGACAACAATGAGCAGTTCTTC
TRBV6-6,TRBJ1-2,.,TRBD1,CASSYPGQNYGYTF,TGTGCCAGCAGTTACCCGGGACAGAATTATGGCTACACCTTC
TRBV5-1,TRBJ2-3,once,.,CASSPRASWADTQYF,TGCGCCAGCAGCCCGCGGGCTAGCTGGGCAGATACGCAGTATTTT
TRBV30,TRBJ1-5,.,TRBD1,CAWTSGQSNQPQHF,TGTGCCTGGACCTCGGGACAGAGCAATCAGCCCCAGCATTTT
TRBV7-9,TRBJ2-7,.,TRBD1,CASSLRDRNYEQYF,TGTGCCAGCAGCCTCCGGGACAGAAATTACGAGCAGTACTTC
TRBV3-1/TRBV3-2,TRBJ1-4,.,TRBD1,CASSAQGANNEKLFF,TGTGCCAGCAGCGCGCAGGGGGCTAATAATGAAAAACTGTTTTTT
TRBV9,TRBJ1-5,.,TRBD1,CASSVGLDRGNQPQHF,TGTGCCAGCAGCGTCGGGCTCGACAGGGGCAATCAGCCCCAGCATTTT
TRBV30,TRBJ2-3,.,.,CAWSVNRGISGSRVDTQYF,TGTGCCTGGAGTGTCAACAGGGGGATTAGCGGGAGCCGGGTAGATACGCAGTATTTT
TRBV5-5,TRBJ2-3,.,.,CASSLGDLSTDTQYF,TGTGCCAGCAGCTTGGGGGACTTGAGCACAGATACGCAGTATTTT
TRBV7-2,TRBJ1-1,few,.,CASSFSRGEAFF,TGTGCCAGCAGCTTTTCGCGCGGGGAAGCTTTCTTT